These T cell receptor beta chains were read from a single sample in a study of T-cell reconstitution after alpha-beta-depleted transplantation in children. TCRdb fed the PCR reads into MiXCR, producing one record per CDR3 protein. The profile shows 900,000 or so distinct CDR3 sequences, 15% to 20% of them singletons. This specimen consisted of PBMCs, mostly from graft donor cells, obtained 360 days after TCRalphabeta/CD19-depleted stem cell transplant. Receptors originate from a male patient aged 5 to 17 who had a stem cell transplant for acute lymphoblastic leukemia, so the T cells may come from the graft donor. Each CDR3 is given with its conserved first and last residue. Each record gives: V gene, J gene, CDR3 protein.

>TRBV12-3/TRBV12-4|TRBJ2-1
CASSSLRENVEQFF
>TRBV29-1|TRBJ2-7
CSVRQGALSYEQYF
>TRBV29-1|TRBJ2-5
CSVVGETQYF
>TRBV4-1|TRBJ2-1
CASSHRLAGATWDEQFF
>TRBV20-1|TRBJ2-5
CSATTGTGFQETQYF
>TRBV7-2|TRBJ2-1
CASTVTGYNEQFF
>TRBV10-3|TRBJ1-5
CAMQEAPYQPQHF
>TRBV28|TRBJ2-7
CASSLWPFGSGSSYEQYF
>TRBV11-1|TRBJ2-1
CASSLASGRFPHNEQLF
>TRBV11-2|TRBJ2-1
CASSFRGLAGARSYNEQFF
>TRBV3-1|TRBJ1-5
CASSPLGGYSNQPQHF
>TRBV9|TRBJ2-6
CASSVARQGPSGANVLTF
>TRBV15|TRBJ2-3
CATSRDSPDTQYF